One and the same sample provided the 8 T cell receptor beta chains below, sequenced in a study. Treg sorting used a CD4+CD25+CD127-/low gate. TCRdb ran MiXCR on the 5' RACE reads and lists one entry per CDR3 protein. In the table there are over 40,000 distinct CDR3 sequences, 22% of which are singletons. Material for sequencing was Tregs sorted from a lymph node. The receptors come from a female donor with breast cancer.

This clonotype was counted many times. This sequence joins TRBV11-1 and TRBJ2-2; a possible D gene is TRBD2 (5 bases). Germline CDR1 is SGHAT and CDR2 is FQDESV (reference sequence). The CDR3 consists of 15 residues. V shed 2 bases and J shed 3 bases, with 10 bases lying between them. CDR3 in amino acids: CASSLLEADTGELFF. The CDR3 nucleotides are TGTGCCAGCAGCTTACTGGAGGCGGACACCGGGGAGCTGTTTTTT.

On this clonotype: No conserved phenylalanine or tryptophan ends this CDR3, so it is likely a read error. This chain connects TRBV20-1 to TRBJ2-5; perhaps TRBD1 as D (6 bases). CDR1 is DFQATT, CDR2 SNEGSKA, per germline (reference sequence). V was pared by 5 bases and J by 4 bases, with 20 bases between. This CDR3 contains 15 residues. The CDR3 protein is CSAPPLGANGETQYL. CDR3 bases: TGCAGTGCTCCCCCTCTGGGGGCCAATGGAGAGACCCAGTACCTC.

This clonotype was picked up a small number of times. The chain is built from TRBV18 and TRBJ2-2, with TRBD2 matching over 7 bases. Per germline, CDR1 KGHSH and CDR2 LQKENI. This CDR3 is 16 amino acids long. J gave up 1 base and V 0 bases, and 2 bases lay outside the gene matches. Written as DNA, the CDR3 is TGTGCCAGCTCACCACCGGGAGGGCTGAACACCGGGGAGCTGTTTTTT. Its protein product is CASSPPGGLNTGELFF.

This clonotype occurred a few times. This sequence joins TRBV3-1 and TRBJ2-7; 10 positions agree with TRBD2. CDR1 and CDR2 (germline): LGHDT, YNNKEL (reference sequence). The CDR3 length is 13 residues. The V segment lost 4 bases and the J segment 4 bases; nucleotides outside the gene matches: 1. This CDR3 is CASSPSGSYEQYF. CDR3 coding DNA: TGTGCCAGCAGCCCTAGCGGGAGTTACGAGCAGTACTTC.

The rearrangement links TRBV24-1 to TRBJ2-1; D may be TRBD1 (6 bases). The V end was cut by 7 bases, the J end by 8 bases, with 11 bases between. Germline V lookup: CDR1 KGHDR, CDR2 SFDVKD. There are 12 residues in the CDR3. CDR3 sequence reads: CATSPKGDEQFF. CDR3 DNA: TGTGCCACCAGCCCCAAGGGGGATGAGCAGTTCTTC.

This clonotype was counted ten times or more. This chain connects TRBV6-6 to TRBJ2-3, with TRBD1 matching 7 bases. With V trimmed by 2 bases and J by 1 base, 0 bases remained unmatched. Germline V lookup: CDR1 MNHNY, CDR2 SVGAGI (reference sequence). The CDR3 covers 14 residues. The CDR3 DNA reads as TGTGCCAGCAGTTACGGACAGGGCACAGATACGCAGTATTTT. It codes for CASSYGQGTDTQYF.

This clonotype was seen repeatedly, ten times or more. The chain combines TRBV9 with TRBJ2-7, with 7 positions matching TRBD2. There are 13 residues in the CDR3. J gave up 12 bases and V 2 bases, and 11 bases lay outside the gene matches. Germline-derived CDR1 and CDR2 are SGDLS and YYNGEE. The DNA for the CDR3 is TGTGCCAGCAGCGTGGGGCTCACGACTAGCATGTACTTC. It translates to CASSVGLTTSMYF.

This chain joins TRBV5-1 and TRBJ2-5, with TRBD2 matching over 7 bases. The germline CDR1 and CDR2 sequences are SGHRS and YFSETQ. After removal of 0 bases from V and 3 bases from J, the junction contained 2 bases not matched to a gene. The CDR3 loop spans 14 amino acids. The CDR3 DNA reads as TGCGCCAGCAGCTTGGCTGCGGGGGAAGAGACCCAGTACTTC. This translates into CASSLAAGEETQYF.